The 28 T cell receptor beta chains presented below share a single source sample, sequenced in a study of CD8+CD57+ T cells in acquired aplastic anemia. Genomic DNA, the template, was used for profiling of the TCR beta VDJ and CDR3. TCRdb re-analysed the reads in MiXCR, keeping a single row per CDR3 protein. The profile shows about 200,000 distinct CDR3 sequences, less than 60% of them singletons. Sequencing was done on patients that had shown CD8+CD57+ cell expansion by flow cytometry. Input material: sorted CD4+, CD8+, or CD8+CD57+ T cells (not recorded which) from PBMCs. These receptors were collected from a human donor with aplastic anemia.

This sequence joins TRBV2 and TRBJ2-6; TRBD1 agrees at 9 bases. Trimming cost V 6 bases and J 0 bases; bases outside gene matches: 3. This CDR3 region has 16 residues. The germline V gene has CDR1 SNHLY and CDR2 FYNNEI. The CDR3 protein is CASRGTGNSGANVLTF. CDR3 in DNA: TGTGCCAGCAGGGGGACAGGGAACTCTGGGGCCAACGTCCTGACTTTC.

This clonotype came up once. The gene calls are TRBV2 and TRBJ1-5; maybe TRBD1 (6 bases). V shed 4 bases and J shed 11 bases, with 21 bases lying between them. Germline CDR1 reads SNHLY; CDR2 reads FYNNEI. This CDR3 comprises 15 residues. The CDR3, as DNA: TGTGCCAGCAGTGCTAGCGGGGGGGCCAGAGAGACCCAGCATTTT. Translating gives CASSASGGARETQHF. Based on the CDR3 plus reference TRBV2 and TRBJ1-5, the full variable domain is EPEVTQTPSHQVTQMGQEVILRCVPISNHLYFYWYRQILGQKVEFLVSFYNNEISEKSEIFDDQFSVERPDGSNFTLKIRSTKLEDSAMYFCASSASGGARETQHFGDGTRLSIL.

This clonotype was counted only a few times. This chain connects TRBV29-1 to TRBJ1-1, with 7 positions matching TRBD1. Unmatched junction bases numbered 18, after V lost 6 bases and J lost 2 bases. This CDR3 is 17 amino acids long. CDR1 and CDR2 from the germline V gene are SQVTM and ANQGSEA. The CDR3 DNA follows: TGCAGCGTCGCTAAGAGACAGGGCCGCCAAACCAACACTGAAGCTTTCTTT. Its protein is CSVAKRQGRQTNTEAFF.

This clonotype has ten or more counts. The chain uses TRBV7-9 and TRBJ1-2; TRBD1 might be the D (6 bases). Trimming took 5 bases from V and 8 from J, leaving 15 bases between them. This CDR3 region has 13 residues. Germline loops: CDR1 SEHNR, CDR2 FQNEAQ (reference sequence). This chain's CDR3 is CASSQTGARGYTF. Here the CDR3 DNA reads TGTGCCAGCAGCCAGACAGGCGCCCGCGGCTACACCTTC.

The CDR3 sequence: CASSLQPGQGNEKLFF. The CDR3 region has the DNA TGCGCCAGCAGCTTACAACCGGGACAGGGTAATGAAAAACTGTTTTTT. The chain has TRBV5-1 and TRBJ1-4; 9 nucleotides agree with TRBD1. The CDR3 loop spans 16 amino acids. Germline trimming cut 2 bases from V and 4 bases from J; bases unmatched to any gene: 6. CDR1 and CDR2 (germline): SGHRS, YFSETQ.

This clonotype was counted at least ten times. The chain recombines TRBV5-7 with TRBJ1-5; 7 nucleotides agree with TRBD1. TRBV5-7 is an open reading frame, and its role is uncertain. Trimming cost V 1 base and J 1 base; bases outside gene matches: 11. This CDR3 spans 18 amino acids. The CDR3 coding sequence is TGTGCCAGCAGCTTGTTATTCGACAGGGAAGGAAGCAATCAGCCCCAGCATTTT. Its translation is CASSLLFDREGSNQPQHF.

This clonotype was counted ten times or more. The rearrangement joins TRBV15 to TRBJ2-3, with D possibly TRBD1 on 5 matching bases. Germline values: CDR1 LNHNV, CDR2 YYDKDF (reference sequence). V gave up 0 bases and J gave up 1 base, with 5 bases separating them. The CDR3 contains 14 residues. CDR3 sequence reads: CATSRDRGTDTQYF. DNA of the CDR3: TGTGCCACCAGCAGAGACAGGGGCACAGATACGCAGTATTTT.

This clonotype came up many times. The V call is TRBV20-1, the J call TRBJ1-1, with TRBD1 identical over 7 bases. Trimming cost V 2 bases and J 3 bases; bases outside gene matches: 6. This CDR3 region has 14 residues. Germline loops: CDR1 DFQATT, CDR2 SNEGSKA (reference sequence). The CDR3 region is CSARSRGLYTEAFF. In DNA, the CDR3 is TGCAGTGCTAGAAGTAGGGGGCTCTACACTGAAGCTTTCTTT.

The DNA of the CDR3 is TGTGCCAGCAGTTCCCCTTACGGGACAGGGGGCCGGGTGCAGTATTTT. Translation: CASSSPYGTGGRVQYF. The rearrangement links TRBV27 to TRBJ2-3, with 12 nucleotides matching TRBD1. Germline V CDR1 and CDR2: MNHEY, SMNVEV (reference sequence). J gave up 11 bases and V 4 bases, and 13 bases lay outside the gene matches. CDR3 length: 16 amino acids.

The chain is built from TRBV10-3 and TRBJ2-7; TRBD1 agrees at 8 bases. The CDR3 totals 12 residues. V lost 9 bases to trimming and J lost 3 bases; unmatched junction nucleotides: 4. Per germline, CDR1 ENHRY and CDR2 SYGVKD. CDR3 sequence reads: CAIGTGFYEQYF. In DNA, the CDR3 is TGTGCCATTGGGACAGGATTCTACGAGCAGTACTTC.

The chain links TRBV15 to TRBJ2-7; a possible D gene is TRBD2 (7 bases). Germline CDR1 LNHNV, CDR2 YYDKDF (reference sequence). The CDR3 runs 15 residues. V dropped 0 bases and J dropped 9 bases, with 18 bases sitting between them. Here the CDR3 reads CATSRDRSLGGGQYF. CDR3 DNA: TGTGCCACCAGCAGAGATCGCTCACTAGGGGGGGGGCAGTACTTC. Full variable domain (outside the CDR3, taken from reference TRBV15 and TRBJ2-7): DAMVIQNPRYQVTQFGKPVTLSCSQTLNHNVMYWYQQKSSQAPKLLFHYYDKDFNNEADTPDNFQSRRPNTSFCFLDIRSPGLGDTAMYLCATSRDRSLGGGQYFGPGTRLTVT.

This clonotype was detected ten times or more. The CDR3 sequence: CASSRDLTTQYF. CDR3 DNA: TGTGCCAGCAGCCGGGACCTCACGACCCAGTACTTC. V gene TRBV3-1 combines with J gene TRBJ2-5; D may be TRBD1 or TRBD2 (5 bases each). Trimming shortened V by 4 bases and J by 7 bases, and 10 bases separated the two germline ends. The CDR3 loop spans 12 amino acids. Germline CDR1 LGHDT, CDR2 YNNKEL (reference sequence).

This clonotype was detected ten times or more. The J gene is TRBJ2-1, the V gene TRBV7-9; 10 bases match TRBD2. J gave up 7 bases and V 5 bases, and 14 bases lay outside the gene matches. Germline CDR1 is SEHNR and CDR2 is FQNEAQ (reference sequence). The CDR3 has 17 amino acids. This CDR3 reads CASSARGGLAKGNEQFF. The CDR3 coding sequence is TGTGCCAGCAGCGCAAGGGGGGGACTAGCGAAAGGGAATGAGCAGTTCTTC.

There are many counts of this clonotype. V usage is TRBV4-1 and J usage is TRBJ1-2, with D perhaps matching TRBD1 (5 bases). Trimming took 0 bases from V and 8 from J, leaving 19 bases between them. Germline-derived CDR1 and CDR2 are MGHRA and YSYEKL. This CDR3 spans 16 amino acids. The CDR3 nucleotides are TGCGCCAGCAGCCAAGAAGACGGGGCAGCCTACTTGGGCTACACCTTC. It specifies CASSQEDGAAYLGYTF.

The J gene is TRBJ1-3, the V gene TRBV29-1; D unclear. With 7 bases removed from V and 1 base from J, the gap between germline ends came to 8 bases. This CDR3 region has 12 residues. Germline assignment: CDR1 SQVTM and CDR2 ANQGSEA. This CDR3 is CSAATSGNTIYF. CDR3 DNA sequence: TGCAGCGCTGCGACATCTGGAAACACCATATATTTT.

The rearrangement joins TRBV11-2 to TRBJ1-2; D not resolved. CDR1 is SGHAT, CDR2 FQNNGV, per germline. V was pared by 1 base and J by 4 bases, with 7 bases between. This CDR3 region has 13 residues. CDR3 bases: TGTGCCAGCAGCTTAGGATCGTTCTATGGCTACACCTTC. It translates to CASSLGSFYGYTF.

This clonotype was observed a few times. V usage is TRBV25-1 and J usage is TRBJ2-1, with TRBD2 identical over 10 bases. The CDR3 loop spans 15 amino acids. The germline V gene has CDR1 MGHDK and CDR2 SYGVNS. V lost 8 bases to trimming and J lost 8 bases; unmatched junction nucleotides: 12. CDR3 residues: CASSPLLAGEYEQFF. The CDR3 DNA reads as TGTGCCAGCTCACCATTGCTAGCGGGGGAGTATGAGCAGTTCTTC. The whole variable domain, filled in from reference TRBV25-1 and TRBJ2-1, reads EADIYQTPRYLVIGTGKKITLECSQTMGHDKMYWYQQDPGMELHLIHYSYGVNSTEKGDLSSESTVSRIRTEHFPLTLESARPSHTSQYLCASSPLLAGEYEQFFGPGTRLTVL.

This chain connects TRBV7-8 to TRBJ2-5; 8 bases fit TRBD1. Germline V lookup: CDR1 SGHVS, CDR2 FQNEAQ. Trimming at V came to 6 bases and at J to 5 bases, leaving 5 bases not matched to a gene. This CDR3 region has 13 residues. CDR3 amino acids: CASSRTGSETQYF. DNA of the CDR3: TGTGCCAGCAGTCGGACAGGGAGTGAGACCCAGTACTTC.

The chain combines TRBV6-5 with TRBJ1-1; D is possibly TRBD1 (5 bases). CDR1 and CDR2 (germline): MNHEY, SVGAGI. The ends were cut back, 0 bases at V and 1 base at J, with 12 bases in the middle. This CDR3 contains 16 residues. The chain's CDR3 is CASSYSYRGTNTEAFF. The CDR3 nucleotides read TGTGCCAGCAGTTACTCCTACCGAGGGACGAACACTGAAGCTTTCTTT.

A single count supports this clonotype. The rearrangement links TRBV7-3 to TRBJ2-6, with TRBD2 as a possible D gene (5 bases). CDR3 length: 13 amino acids. Germline V gene data show CDR1 as SGHTA and CDR2 as FQGTGA. With 3 bases removed from V and 15 bases from J, the gap between germline ends came to 15 bases. CDR3 loop: CASSLGLGGPLTF. As DNA, the CDR3 is TGTGCCAGCAGCTTGGGATTAGGAGGTCCCCTGACTTTC.

The CDR3 coding sequence is TGTGCCACCATGACGGATCTCAGGCAGCCCCAGCATTTT. It translates to CATMTDLRQPQHF. The gene calls are TRBV6-1 and TRBJ1-5, with no clear D. This CDR3 is 13 amino acids long. Trimming cost V 10 bases and J 7 bases, with 17 bases left between them. The germline CDR1 and CDR2 sequences are MNHNS and SASEGT.

The gene calls are TRBV2 and TRBJ1-2, with 7 bases identical to TRBD1. J gave up 4 bases and V 7 bases, and 15 bases lay outside the gene matches. CDR3 length: 16 residues. Germline loops: CDR1 SNHLY, CDR2 FYNNEI. CDR3 coding DNA: TGTGCCAGCAAACTAGTCCGGGACAGTGGAAGCTATGGCTACACCTTC. It is translated as CASKLVRDSGSYGYTF.

A few counts support this clonotype. The rearrangement uses TRBV7-9 and TRBJ2-5; no firm D call. V was clipped by 5 bases and J by 4 bases, with 8 bases between them. Germline V gene data show CDR1 as SEHNR and CDR2 as FQNEAQ (reference sequence). CDR3 length: 12 amino acids. The DNA of the CDR3 is TGTGCCAGCAGCGCAGTAGCAGAGACCCAGTACTTC. This codes for CASSAVAETQYF.

Comments on this clonotype: The junction differs from germline at one of its ends, possibly a read error. The V gene is TRBV5-1, the J gene TRBJ2-1; D tentatively reads TRBD1 or TRBD2 (6 bases each). This CDR3 spans 15 amino acids. From germline, CDR1 is SGHRS and CDR2 YFSETQ. The CDR3 DNA reads TGCGCCAGCAGCTTGGGGGGGGCGTCCTACAGTGAGCAGTTCTTC. Translation gives CASSLGGASYSEQFF.

There are many counts of this clonotype. This chain connects TRBV19 to TRBJ2-7; a possible D gene is TRBD1 (6 bases). The V gene lost 3 bases and the J gene lost 3 bases, with 12 bases spanning the gap. CDR1 and CDR2 (germline): LNHDA, SQIVND (reference sequence). The CDR3 is 14 amino acids. The CDR3 protein is CASSMDRESYEQYF. The CDR3 bases are TGTGCCAGTAGTATGGACAGAGAGAGCTACGAGCAGTACTTC. The entire variable domain, with the rest obtained from reference TRBV19 and TRBJ2-7, is as follows: DGGITQSPKYLFRKEGQNVTLSCEQNLNHDAMYWYRQDPGQGLRLIYYSQIVNDFQKGDIAEGYSVSREKKESFPLTVTSAQKNPTAFYLCASSMDRESYEQYFGPGTRLTVT.

The V call is TRBV6-5, the J call TRBJ2-4; the D gene is possibly TRBD1 (5 bases). Germline lookup yields CDR1 MNHEY and CDR2 SVGAGI. V was shortened by 5 bases and J by 3 bases, with 5 bases between the two germline ends. CDR3 length: 12 residues. CDR3 region: CASSTGKNIQYF. The CDR3 DNA reads as TGTGCCAGCAGTACAGGCAAAAACATTCAGTACTTC.

This clonotype appeared many times. The genes are TRBV2 and TRBJ2-2; 11 positions match TRBD2. Per germline, CDR1 SNHLY and CDR2 FYNNEI. With V trimmed by 6 bases and J by 6 bases, 6 bases remained unmatched. The CDR3 is 15 residues long. CDR3 protein: CASSTSGGSSGELFF. DNA of the CDR3: TGTGCCAGCAGCACTAGCGGGGGATCGTCCGGGGAGCTGTTTTTT.

This clonotype was detected ten times or more. This chain uses TRBV12-3 or TRBV12-4 with TRBJ2-5; weak D call: TRBD2 (5 bases). The germline V and J ends were trimmed by 3 bases and 0 bases, with 5 bases remaining between them. The CDR3 is 13 amino acids. CDR3 bases: TGTGCCAGCAGTTTGAGGGACCAAGAGACCCAGTACTTC. Translation gives CASSLRDQETQYF.